This passage covers 7 T cell receptor beta chains from one sample sequenced in a study of blood T cell repertoires in COVID-19. Here immunoSEQ multiplex PCR was the method, and the copy in TCRdb shows in-frame clones only, minus some. The sample has about 140,000 clones, roughly 88% seen once. The sequenced sample was peripheral blood. Receptors were obtained from a woman in her 50s with acute or convalescent COVID-19.

This rearrangement joins TRBV20-1 to TRBJ1-2; possibly TRBD1 for D (5 bases). Trimming left V 6 bases short and J 8 bases short, with 13 bases between. This CDR3 region has 11 residues. Per the germline V gene, CDR1 is DFQATT and CDR2 is SNEGSKA (reference sequence). The CDR3 DNA is TGCAGTGCAGCGGGGACGTGGGGCTACACCTTC. It translates to CSAAGTWGYTF.

V usage is TRBV10-3 and J usage is TRBJ1-6; 9 bases are shared with TRBD1. V was pared by 7 bases and J by 5 bases, with 3 bases of the junction left unmatched. There are 14 residues in the CDR3. CDR1 and CDR2 from the germline V gene are ENHRY and SYGVKD. CDR3 nucleotides: TGTGCCATCAACCGGGACAGGGATAATTCACCCCTCCACTTT. It yields the protein CAINRDRDNSPLHF.

V gene TRBV10-3 combines with J gene TRBJ2-2; 8 bases match TRBD2. V trimming: 1 base; J trimming: 6 bases; junction bases outside the gene matches: 10. The CDR3 length is 17 residues. Germline CDR1 and CDR2: ENHRY and SYGVKD. In DNA form, the CDR3 reads TGTGCCATCAGTGAGTTAGCGGGAACCCGGCAAGCCGGGGAGCTGTTTTTT. This sequence encodes CAISELAGTRQAGELFF.

This sequence joins TRBV3-1 (or the pseudogene TRBV3-2) and TRBJ2-7, with TRBD1 matching over 10 bases. This CDR3 is 15 amino acids long. The germline V gene has CDR1 LGHDT and CDR2 YNNKEL (reference sequence). With V trimmed by 5 bases and J by 2 bases, 6 bases remained unmatched. CDR3 coding DNA: TGTGCCAGCAGCAGAACCGGGACAGGGGCCTACGAGCAGTACTTC. It is translated as CASSRTGTGAYEQYF.

This clone was recorded only once. This chain joins TRBV19 and TRBJ2-5; TRBD1 agrees at 7 bases. Trimming removed 5 bases from V and 0 bases from J; junction bases left unmatched: 9. The length of the CDR3 is 16 residues. Germline CDR1 reads LNHDA; CDR2 reads SQIVND (reference sequence). Here the CDR3 reads CASSPRRGPYQETQYF. CDR3 coding DNA: TGTGCCAGTAGTCCCCGAAGGGGGCCGTACCAAGAGACCCAGTACTTC.

The V and J genes are TRBV29-1 and TRBJ2-5; 12 bases map to TRBD1. The CDR3 consists of 15 residues. Germline V gene sequence: CDR1 SQVTM, CDR2 ANQGSEA. V lost 4 bases, J lost 5 bases, and 8 bases stayed unmatched. CDR3: CSVGVGQGAWETQYF. DNA of the CDR3: TGCAGCGTTGGGGTGGGACAGGGGGCCTGGGAGACCCAGTACTTC. The full variable domain, rest sourced from reference TRBV29-1 and TRBJ2-5, is SAVISQKPSRDICQRGTSLTIQCQVDSQVTMMFWYRQQPGQSLTLIATANQGSEATYESGFVIDKFPISRPNLTFSTLTVSNMSPEDSSIYLCSVGVGQGAWETQYFGPGTRLLVL.

The V call is TRBV3-1 (or the pseudogene TRBV3-2), the J call TRBJ2-5; D call uncertain. This CDR3 is built from 13 residues. V was clipped by 1 base and J by 2 bases, with 5 bases between them. Germline values: CDR1 LGHDT, CDR2 YNNKEL (reference sequence). CDR3 in amino acids: CASSQAGQETQYF. In DNA, the CDR3 is TGTGCCAGCAGCCAAGCGGGTCAAGAGACCCAGTACTTC.